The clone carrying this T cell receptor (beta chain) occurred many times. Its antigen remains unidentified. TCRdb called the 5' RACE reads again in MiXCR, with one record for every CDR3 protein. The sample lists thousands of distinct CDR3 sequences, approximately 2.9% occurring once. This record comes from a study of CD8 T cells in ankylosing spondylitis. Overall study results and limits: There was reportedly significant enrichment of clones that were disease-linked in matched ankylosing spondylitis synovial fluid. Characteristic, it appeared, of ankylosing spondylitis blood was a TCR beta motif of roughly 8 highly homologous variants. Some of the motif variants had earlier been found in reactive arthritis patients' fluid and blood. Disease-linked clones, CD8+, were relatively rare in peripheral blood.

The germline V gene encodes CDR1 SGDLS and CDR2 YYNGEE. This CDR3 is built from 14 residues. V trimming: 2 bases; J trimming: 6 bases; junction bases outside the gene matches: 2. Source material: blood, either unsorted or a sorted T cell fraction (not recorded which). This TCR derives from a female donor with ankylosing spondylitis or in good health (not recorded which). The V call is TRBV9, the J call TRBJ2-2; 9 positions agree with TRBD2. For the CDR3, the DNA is TGTGCCAGCAGCGTTAGCGGGAGCGCCGGGGAGCTGTTTTTT. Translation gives CASSVSGSAGELFF. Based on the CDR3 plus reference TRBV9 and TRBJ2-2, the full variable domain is DSGVTQTPKHLITATGQRVTLRCSPRSGDLSVYWYQQSLDQGLQFLIQYYNGEERAKGNILERFSAQQFPDLHSELNLSSLELGDSALYFCASSVSGSAGELFFGEGSRLTVL.